This T cell receptor beta chain was identified during a study of T-cell reconstitution after alpha-beta-depleted transplantation in children. General observations from the study: T-cell counts and diversity were attributed mostly to newly produced T cells one year after transplant. Diversity of TCRbeta at day 60 was high in some patients, arising from surviving recipient T cells and thymic progenitors. The origin of alpha-beta T cells about two months after transplant was reportedly several hundred expanded graft clones.

In its sample, this clonotype is medium-sized (0.01 to 0.1%). Its antigen is as yet unknown. V was shortened by 6 bases and J by 2 bases, with 10 bases between the two germline ends. CDR1 is KGHDR and CDR2 is SFDVKD in the germline V gene. The CDR3 consists of 14 residues. TCRbeta library preparation incorporated unique molecular identifiers. TCRdb processed the PCR reads anew with MiXCR; each CDR3 protein has one entry. The sample shows around 15,000 distinct CDR3 sequences, approximately 5.3% of them seen only once. The rearrangement uses TRBV24-1 and TRBJ2-1, with D possibly being TRBD2 (6 bases). The source material was PBMCs, sampled before TCRalphabeta/CD19-depleted stem cell transplant. This receptor was taken from a boy between 5 and 17 years old with acute lymphoblastic leukemia, due to receive a stem cell transplant. Here the CDR3 reads CATSPTGAYNEQFF. The CDR3 DNA reads as TGTGCCACCAGTCCCACGGGAGCCTACAATGAGCAGTTCTTC.